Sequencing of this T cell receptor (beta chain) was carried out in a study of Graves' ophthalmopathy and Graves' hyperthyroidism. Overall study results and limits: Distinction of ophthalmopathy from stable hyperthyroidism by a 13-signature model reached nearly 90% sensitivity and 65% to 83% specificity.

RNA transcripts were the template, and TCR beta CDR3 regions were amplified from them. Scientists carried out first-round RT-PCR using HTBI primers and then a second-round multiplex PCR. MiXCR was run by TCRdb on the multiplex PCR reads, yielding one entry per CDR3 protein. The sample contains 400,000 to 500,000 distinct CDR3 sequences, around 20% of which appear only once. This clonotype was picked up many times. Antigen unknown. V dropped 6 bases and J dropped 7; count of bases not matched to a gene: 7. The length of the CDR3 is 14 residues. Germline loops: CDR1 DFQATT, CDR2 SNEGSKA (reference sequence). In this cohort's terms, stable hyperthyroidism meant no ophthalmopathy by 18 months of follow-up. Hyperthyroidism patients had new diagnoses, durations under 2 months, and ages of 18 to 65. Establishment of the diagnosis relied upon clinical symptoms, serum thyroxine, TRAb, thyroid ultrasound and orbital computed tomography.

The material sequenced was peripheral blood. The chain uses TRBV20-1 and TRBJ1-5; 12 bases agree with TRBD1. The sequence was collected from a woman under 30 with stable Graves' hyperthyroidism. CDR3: CSAKGQGASQPQHF. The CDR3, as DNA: TGCAGTGCGAAGGGACAGGGGGCTTCCCAGCCCCAGCATTTT.